The rows below give T cell receptor beta chains drawn from one sample of a study of blood T cell repertoires in COVID-19. Using immunoSEQ multiplex PCR, the repertoire was profiled, and TCRdb retains in-frame clones only, with some absent. The top ten clones hold about 8% of a sample with about 17,000 clones, about 81% of them seen once. Sample: peripheral blood. These receptors were obtained from a man in his 60s with acute or convalescent COVID-19. Each CDR3 is given with its conserved first and last residue. A D gene is named only where the DNA matches it firmly. Clone sizes are given selectively: once, few, many, or a class where the clone is expanded.

V,size,J,D,length,CDR3,DNA
TRBV11-2,-,TRBJ2-7,-,13,CASSLKGAYEQYF,TGTGCCAGCAGCCTAAAGGGGGCCTACGAGCAGTACTTC
TRBV9,-,TRBJ1-2,-,12,CASSVDGHGYTF,TGTGCCAGCAGCGTAGATGGACACGGCTACACCTTC
TRBV5-1,-,TRBJ2-3,-,15,CASSLGGGSTDTQYF,TGCGCCAGCAGCTTGGGAGGGGGTAGCACAGATACGCAGTATTTT
TRBV4-1,-,TRBJ2-1,TRBD2,19,CASSQDPPLLAGGYNEQFF,TGCGCCAGCAGCCAAGATCCCCCCCTACTAGCGGGGGGATACAATGAGCAGTTCTTC
TRBV5-6,-,TRBJ1-1,TRBD1,14,CASSLGQGYTEAFF,TGTGCCAGCAGCTTGGGACAGGGGTACACTGAAGCTTTCTTT
TRBV11-2,few,TRBJ1-6,TRBD1,16,CASSRNDRGLDSPLHF,TGTGCCAGCAGCCGCAATGATAGGGGGCTGGATTCACCCCTCCACTTT
TRBV6-5,-,TRBJ1-5,TRBD1,15,CASSYDRGNNQPQHF,TGTGCCAGCAGTTACGACAGGGGAAATAATCAGCCCCAGCATTTT
TRBV19,-,TRBJ1-5,-,12,CASSMGRQPQHF,TGTGCCAGTAGTATGGGGAGGCAGCCCCAGCATTTT
TRBV4-1,-,TRBJ1-1,-,13,CASSQEAEREAFF,TGCGCCAGCAGCCAAGAGGCGGAGCGAGAAGCTTTCTTT
TRBV30,-,TRBJ1-2,-,12,CAWTPGGYGYTF,TGTGCCTGGACCCCCGGAGGGTATGGCTACACCTTC
TRBV7-9,-,TRBJ1-2,-,15,CASSLSVPSDYGYTF,TGTGCCAGCAGCTTAAGCGTACCCTCGGACTATGGCTACACCTTC
TRBV25-1,few,TRBJ2-3,-,16,CASSPGRGSSVDTQYF,TGTGCCAGCAGCCCGGGTAGGGGGTCGTCAGTAGATACGCAGTATTTT
TRBV6-5,-,TRBJ2-2,TRBD2,15,CASSRTSGGVGELFF,TGTGCCAGCAGTAGGACTAGCGGGGGGGTAGGGGAGCTGTTTTTT
TRBV4-2,few,TRBJ2-1,-,15,CASSPRGGVDNEQFF,TGTGCCAGCAGCCCGAGGGGGGGGGTGGACAATGAGCAGTTCTTC
TRBV27,once,TRBJ1-1,-,13,CASSPNNVGVTFF,TGTGCCAGCAGTCCCAACAACGTTGGTGTAACTTTCTTT
TRBV5-1,few,TRBJ1-2,-,15,CASSLSPGGNYGYTF,TGCGCCAGCAGCTTGTCCCCGGGGGGGAACTATGGCTACACCTTC
TRBV2,-,TRBJ2-2,-,14,CASVVGRGSGELFF,TGTGCCAGCGTTGTGGGTAGGGGGTCCGGGGAGCTGTTTTTT